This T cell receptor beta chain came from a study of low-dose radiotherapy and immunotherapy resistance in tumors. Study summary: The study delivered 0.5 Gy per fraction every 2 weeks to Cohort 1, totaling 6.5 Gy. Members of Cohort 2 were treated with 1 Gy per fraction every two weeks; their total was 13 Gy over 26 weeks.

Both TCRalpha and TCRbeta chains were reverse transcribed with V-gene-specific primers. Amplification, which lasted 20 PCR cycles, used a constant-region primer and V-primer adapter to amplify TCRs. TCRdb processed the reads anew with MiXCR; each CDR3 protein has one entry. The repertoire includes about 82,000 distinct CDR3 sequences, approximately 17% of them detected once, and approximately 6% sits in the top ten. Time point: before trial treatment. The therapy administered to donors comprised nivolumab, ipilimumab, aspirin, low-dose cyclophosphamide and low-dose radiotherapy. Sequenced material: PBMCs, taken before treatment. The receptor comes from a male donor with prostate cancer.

The CDR3 nucleotides read TGTGCCAGCATGGATGTGGACACGTACCAAGAGACCCAGTACTTC. Translation: CASMDVDTYQETQYF. The chain joins TRBV28 to TRBJ2-5; a possible D gene is TRBD1 (5 bases). CDR1 is MDHEN, CDR2 SYDVKM, per germline. The CDR3 loop spans 15 amino acids. Deletions cut 7 bases from V and 0 bases from J, with 15 bases between.